These 28 T cell receptor beta chains originate from one sample sequenced in a study of blood T cells in healthy people across ages. It was with a sample-barcoded 5' primer and a J-beta primer mix that a second PCR of roughly 7 to 12 cycles was run. TCRdb independently ran MiXCR on the 5' RACE reads; one entry per CDR3 protein. Of approximately 1.5 million distinct CDR3 sequences in the sample, almost 35% are singletons; the top ten hold roughly 12%. The sequencing sample was made of blood. The receptors come from a woman aged 25-40 years in good health.

The V and J genes are TRBV27 and TRBJ2-5; 11 bases line up with TRBD2. Germline lookup yields CDR1 MNHEY and CDR2 SMNVEV (reference sequence). Trimming took 0 bases from V and 1 from J; bases not matched to a gene: 4. This CDR3 is 17 amino acids long. CDR3 DNA sequence: TGTGCCAGCAGTTTATCAGGGGGGACTAGCGGCCAAGAGACCCAGTACTTC. It translates to CASSLSGGTSGQETQYF.

In this sample, this clonotype turned up a few times. This chain connects TRBV4-1 to TRBJ1-6, with D perhaps matching TRBD1 (5 bases). The CDR3 is 14 residues long. The germline V and J ends were trimmed by 1 base and 7 bases, with 8 bases remaining between them. The germline gives CDR1 MGHRA, CDR2 YSYEKL. CDR3 coding DNA: TGCGCCAGCAGCCAAGGACAGCTAAATTCACCCCTCCACTTT. Amino acids: CASSQGQLNSPLHF.

CDR3 region: CASTWAGTNYEQYF. CDR3 DNA sequence: TGTGCCAGTACTTGGGCAGGGACCAACTACGAGCAGTACTTC. The gene calls are TRBV2 and TRBJ2-4; possibly TRBD1 or TRBD2 for D (5 bases each). The end of the DNA fits TRBJ2-7 better, so the J call may be wrong. CDR1 and CDR2 from the germline V gene are SNHLY and FYNNEI. The CDR3 covers 14 residues.

This clonotype was recorded at least ten times. The chain links TRBV10-3 to TRBJ2-6; the match to TRBD2 covers 8 bases. The CDR3 covers 17 residues. CDR1 is ENHRY and CDR2 is SYGVKD in the germline V gene. With V trimmed by 2 bases and J by 0 bases, 3 bases remained unmatched. The CDR3: CAISERGGHSGANVLTF. CDR3 coding DNA: TGTGCCATCAGTGAGCGGGGGGGTCACTCTGGGGCCAACGTCCTGACTTTC.

This clonotype was picked up a small number of times. J is TRBJ2-5 and V is TRBV2; D is uncertain. Germline CDR1 and CDR2: SNHLY and FYNNEI. CDR3 length: 14 amino acids. Deletions cut 6 bases from V and 2 bases from J, with 13 bases between. CDR3 sequence: CASSAGFAQETQYF. CDR3 DNA: TGTGCCAGCAGCGCTGGATTCGCGCAAGAGACCCAGTACTTC.

This clonotype appeared a few times. J is TRBJ2-5 and V is TRBV18; D gene unclear. Germline-derived CDR1 and CDR2 are KGHSH and LQKENI. This CDR3 spans 13 amino acids. Deletions cut 0 bases from V and 2 bases from J, with 4 bases between. The CDR3 here is CASSPPVQETQYF. In nucleotides, the CDR3 is TGTGCCAGCTCACCACCCGTACAAGAGACCCAGTACTTC.

This chain uses TRBV9 with TRBJ1-1; tentative D call: TRBD1 (5 bases). From germline, CDR1 is SGDLS and CDR2 YYNGEE. The CDR3 runs to 16 residues. V shed 0 bases and J shed 0 bases, with 12 bases lying between them. The CDR3 sequence is CASSVEPGGMNTEAFF. The CDR3 bases are TGTGCCAGCAGCGTAGAGCCGGGGGGGATGAACACTGAAGCTTTCTTT. Filled out from reference TRBV9 and TRBJ1-1, the complete variable domain reads DSGVTQTPKHLITATGQRVTLRCSPRSGDLSVYWYQQSLDQGLQFLIQYYNGEERAKGNILERFSAQQFPDLHSELNLSSLELGDSALYFCASSVEPGGMNTEAFFGQGTRLTVV.

The rearrangement uses TRBV30 and TRBJ2-5, with D tentatively TRBD1 (6 bases). Judging by the DNA end, TRBJ2-7 fits better; the J call may be wrong. The CDR3 loop spans 11 amino acids. Per germline, CDR1 GTSNPN and CDR2 SVGIG (reference sequence). CDR3 sequence: CAVQGPHEQYF. The CDR3 DNA sequence: TGTGCCGTACAGGGTCCCCACGAGCAGTACTTC.

The CDR3 nucleotides are TGTGCCAGCAGCCAGGACCGGACAGGGGATCACTATGGCTACACCTTC. Protein product: CASSQDRTGDHYGYTF. This chain connects TRBV4-2 to TRBJ1-2, with 9 bases matching TRBD1. The CDR3 runs 16 residues. Germline values: CDR1 LGHNA, CDR2 YNFKEQ. Trimming took 3 bases from V and 3 from J; bases not matched to a gene: 8.

The chain employs TRBV3-1 and TRBJ2-3; 10 nucleotides line up with TRBD2. Germline loops: CDR1 LGHDT, CDR2 YNNKEL (reference sequence). This CDR3 contains 17 residues. The junction had 12 bases not matched to a gene; V was cut back by 5 bases and J by 4 bases. CDR3 residues: CASSDSLLAGSADTQYF. The DNA of the CDR3 is TGTGCCAGCAGCGACTCACTACTAGCGGGGTCGGCAGATACGCAGTATTTT.

V is TRBV20-1 and J is TRBJ2-5; possibly TRBD1 for D (6 bases). The CDR3 consists of 14 residues. V lost 1 base, J lost 1 base, and 10 bases lay in between. Germline V gene data show CDR1 as DFQATT and CDR2 as SNEGSKA (reference sequence). The CDR3 reads CSARGGLGQETQYF. In DNA form, the CDR3 reads TGCAGTGCTAGAGGGGGGCTCGGCCAAGAGACCCAGTACTTC.

The chain employs TRBV7-9 and TRBJ2-3; 9 bases are a match to TRBD1. Per germline, CDR1 SEHNR and CDR2 FQNEAQ (reference sequence). The V segment lost 1 base and the J segment 4 bases; nucleotides outside the gene matches: 6. CDR3 length: 16 residues. CDR3 sequence: CASSLDPRQGADTQYF. CDR3 nucleotides: TGTGCCAGCAGCTTAGATCCCCGACAGGGGGCAGATACGCAGTATTTT.

At least ten counts were recorded for this clonotype. The chain employs TRBV20-1 and TRBJ2-1, with D unclear. Germline assignment: CDR1 DFQATT and CDR2 SNEGSKA (reference sequence). V was clipped by 7 bases and J by 7 bases, with 17 bases between them. The CDR3 consists of 13 residues. CDR3 in DNA: TGCAGTGTACGGTACTCCCATGCGAATGAGCAGTTCTTC. As protein: CSVRYSHANEQFF.

The V call is TRBV6-1, the J call TRBJ1-5; 7 bases map to TRBD1. The V gene's germline CDR1 is MNHNS and CDR2 SASEGT. J was trimmed by 7 bases and V by 5 bases; bases with no gene match: 8. The CDR3 extends over 14 amino acids. The CDR3 sequence: CASSFNRGDQPQHF. The CDR3 region has the DNA TGTGCCAGCAGTTTCAACAGGGGAGACCAGCCCCAGCATTTT.

The chain uses TRBV5-1 and TRBJ2-7; a possible D gene is TRBD1 (6 bases). Germline CDR1 SGHRS, CDR2 YFSETQ. Trimming stripped 0 bases from V and 5 bases from J, with 15 bases between. CDR3 length: 15 residues. This CDR3 is CASSLGSAGADEQYF. The CDR3 DNA reads TGCGCCAGCAGCTTGGGTTCGGCAGGGGCGGACGAGCAGTACTTC.

This clonotype appeared once. For the CDR3, the DNA is TGCAGCGTCGGGTATAGCAATCAGCCCCAGCATTTT. Its protein product is CSVGYSNQPQHF. The chain uses TRBV29-1 and TRBJ1-5; D unclear. CDR1 SQVTM and CDR2 ANQGSEA come from the germline V gene. The length of the CDR3 is 12 residues. Between the trimmed V and J ends, which lost 6 bases and 0 bases, there was a span of 6 bases.

This clonotype came up a few times. A read error may produce the germline difference seen at one junction end. The J gene is TRBJ2-1, the V gene TRBV11-3; 10 nucleotides match TRBD1. This CDR3 has 16 amino acids. CDR1 is SGHNT and CDR2 is YENEEA in the germline V gene. CDR3 amino acids: CTSSLEGTGAVNEQFF. CDR3 in DNA: TGTACCAGCAGCTTGGAGGGGACAGGGGCTGTCAATGAGCAGTTCTTC.

This clonotype turned up a few times. The rearrangement uses TRBV30 and TRBJ1-2; no clear D. The germline V and J ends were trimmed by 3 bases and 8 bases, with 13 bases remaining between them. The CDR3 totals 12 residues. The germline V gene has CDR1 GTSNPN and CDR2 SVGIG (reference sequence). CDR3 sequence: CAWRGPLPGYTF. The CDR3 DNA is TGTGCCTGGAGAGGCCCACTCCCCGGCTACACCTTC.

This clonotype was counted a few times. This rearrangement joins TRBV12-3 or TRBV12-4 to TRBJ2-3, with D perhaps TRBD2 (7 bases). V was cut by 6 bases and J by 4 bases, with 17 bases left in between. CDR3 length equals 15 residues. The CDR3: CASRNWGGPADTQYF. The CDR3, as DNA: TGTGCCAGCAGGAACTGGGGGGGGCCAGCAGATACGCAGTATTTT.

This clonotype has a handful of counts. The chain joins TRBV6-4 to TRBJ1-4; tentatively, D is TRBD1 (5 bases). In germline, CDR1 is MRHNA, CDR2 SNTAGT. The CDR3 is made up of 16 amino acids. V lost 6 bases to trimming and J lost 0 bases, with 14 bases between them. CDR3 loop: CASRPRPGPTNEKLFF. Written as DNA, the CDR3 is TGTGCCAGCAGACCGAGACCGGGGCCAACTAATGAAAAACTGTTTTTT.

The chain has TRBV12-3 or TRBV12-4 and TRBJ1-2; D might be TRBD1 (5 bases). This CDR3 comprises 12 residues. V was pared by 2 bases and J by 8 bases, with 9 bases between. Written as DNA, the CDR3 is TGTGCCAGCAGTTTATGGGGACGAGGCTACACCTTC. Translated: CASSLWGRGYTF.

This clonotype has a count of ten or more. This CDR3 reads CAIRSNTGANVLTF. As DNA, the CDR3 is TGTGCCATCAGATCGAACACTGGGGCCAACGTCCTGACTTTC. The rearrangement joins TRBV10-3 to TRBJ2-6; no definite D call. Trimming pared 6 bases from V and 2 bases from J, leaving 8 bases between. The CDR3 has 14 residues. CDR1 is ENHRY, CDR2 SYGVKD, per germline.

The chain uses TRBV30 and TRBJ2-3; tentative D call: TRBD2 (7 bases). V shed 8 bases and J shed 5 bases, with 17 bases lying between them. The CDR3 extends over 13 amino acids. CDR1 and CDR2 (germline): GTSNPN, SVGIG (reference sequence). This CDR3 is CATRGGAGDTQYF. For the CDR3, the DNA is TGTGCCACTCGCGGGGGCGCCGGAGATACGCAGTATTTT.

In its sample, this clonotype was seen a few times. V is TRBV5-1 and J is TRBJ1-6; no reliable D call. The CDR3 is 16 amino acids. Germline-derived CDR1 and CDR2 are SGHRS and YFSETQ. V lost 0 bases and J 0 bases, leaving 7 bases between the germline ends. The CDR3 nucleotides are TGCGCCAGCAGCTTGGACCAGACCTCCTATAATTCACCCCTCCACTTT. The encoded protein is CASSLDQTSYNSPLHF.

The gene calls are TRBV20-1 and TRBJ2-5; D may be TRBD2 (7 bases). The CDR3 runs to 14 residues. Germline CDR1 and CDR2: DFQATT and SNEGSKA (reference sequence). V was shortened by 6 bases and J by 4 bases, with 18 bases between the two germline ends. The CDR3 DNA reads as TGCAGTGCCCCCTTGGGGGGGCCTTCAGAGACCCAGTACTTC. Amino acid sequence: CSAPLGGPSETQYF.

This clonotype was detected only a few times. The V and J genes are TRBV7-8 and TRBJ2-7; a weak D match, TRBD1 (5 bases). In germline, CDR1 is SGHVS, CDR2 FQNEAQ. V gave up 5 bases and J gave up 4 bases, with 12 bases separating them. The CDR3 extends over 13 amino acids. The CDR3: CASSLTQAYEQYF. DNA of the CDR3: TGTGCCAGCAGCCTTACACAGGCTTACGAGCAGTACTTC.

This clonotype was detected only a few times. The chain recombines TRBV5-1 with TRBJ1-2; the D gene is possibly TRBD1 (5 bases). Germline V gene sequence: CDR1 SGHRS, CDR2 YFSETQ. V lost 0 bases and J 2 bases, leaving 11 bases between the germline ends. The CDR3 covers 15 residues. The CDR3 coding sequence is TGCGCCAGCAGCTTGGATGTGGGGCTGAACTATGGCTACACCTTC. It yields the protein CASSLDVGLNYGYTF.

The chain uses TRBV7-8 and TRBJ1-2, with 7 positions matching TRBD1. Germline loops: CDR1 SGHVS, CDR2 FQNEAQ. The CDR3 is 15 residues long. J lost 0 bases, V lost 7 bases, and 8 bases had no gene match. The CDR3 DNA reads as TGTGCCAGCACCCCGCAGGGGGGAGCTAACTATGGCTACACCTTC. Protein product: CASTPQGGANYGYTF.